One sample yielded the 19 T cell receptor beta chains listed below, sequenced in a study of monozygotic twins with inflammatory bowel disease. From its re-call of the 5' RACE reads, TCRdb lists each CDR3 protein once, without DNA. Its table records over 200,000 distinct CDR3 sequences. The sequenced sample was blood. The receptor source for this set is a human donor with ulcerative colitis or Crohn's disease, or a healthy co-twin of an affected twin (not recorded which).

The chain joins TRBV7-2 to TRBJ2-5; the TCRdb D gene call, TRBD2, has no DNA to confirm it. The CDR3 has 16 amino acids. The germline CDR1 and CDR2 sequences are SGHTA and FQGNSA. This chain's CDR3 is CASSYGPSGNQETQYF.

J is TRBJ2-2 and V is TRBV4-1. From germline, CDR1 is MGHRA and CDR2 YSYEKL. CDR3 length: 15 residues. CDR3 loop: CASSLEVANTGELFF.

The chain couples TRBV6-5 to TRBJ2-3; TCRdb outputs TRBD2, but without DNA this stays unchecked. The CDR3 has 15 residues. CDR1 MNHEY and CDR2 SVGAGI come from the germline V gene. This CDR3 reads CASSYSDGRGDTQYF.

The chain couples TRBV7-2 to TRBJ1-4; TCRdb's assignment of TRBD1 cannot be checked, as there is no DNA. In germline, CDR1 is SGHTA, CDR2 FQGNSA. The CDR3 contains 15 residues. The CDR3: CASSLTGTGGLELFF.

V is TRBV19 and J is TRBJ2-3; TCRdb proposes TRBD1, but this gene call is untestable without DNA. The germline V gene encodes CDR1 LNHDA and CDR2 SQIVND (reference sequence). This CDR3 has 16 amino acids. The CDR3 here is CASSIVGAEGTDTQYF.

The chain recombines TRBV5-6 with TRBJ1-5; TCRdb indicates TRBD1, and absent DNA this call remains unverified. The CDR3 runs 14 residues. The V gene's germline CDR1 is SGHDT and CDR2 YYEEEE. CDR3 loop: CASSFGGFNQPQHF.

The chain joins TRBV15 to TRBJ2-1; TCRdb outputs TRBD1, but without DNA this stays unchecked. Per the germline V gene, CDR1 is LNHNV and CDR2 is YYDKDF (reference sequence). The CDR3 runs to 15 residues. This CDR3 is CATSRDPGARNEQFF.

The CDR3: CASSPQETQYF. The chain employs TRBV18 and TRBJ2-5. Germline loops: CDR1 KGHSH, CDR2 LQKENI. The CDR3 is 11 amino acids.

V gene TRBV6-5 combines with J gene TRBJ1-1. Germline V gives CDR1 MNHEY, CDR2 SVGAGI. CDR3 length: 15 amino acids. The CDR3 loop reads CASSYSAIVTPEAFF.

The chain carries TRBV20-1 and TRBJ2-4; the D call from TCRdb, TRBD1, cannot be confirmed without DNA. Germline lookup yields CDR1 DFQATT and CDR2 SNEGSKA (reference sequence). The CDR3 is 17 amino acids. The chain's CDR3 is CSARFRAGEMAKNIQYF.

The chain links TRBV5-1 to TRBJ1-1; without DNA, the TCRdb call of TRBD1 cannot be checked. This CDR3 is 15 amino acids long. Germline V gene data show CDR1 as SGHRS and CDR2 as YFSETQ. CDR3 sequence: CASSFSDLGGTEAFF.

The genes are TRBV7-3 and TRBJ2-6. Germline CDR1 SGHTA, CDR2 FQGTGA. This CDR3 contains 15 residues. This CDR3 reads CASSSQSSRANVLTF.

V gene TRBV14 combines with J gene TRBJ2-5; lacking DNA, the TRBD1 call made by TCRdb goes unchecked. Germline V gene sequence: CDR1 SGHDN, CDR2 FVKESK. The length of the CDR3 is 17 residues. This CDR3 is CASSQVTTGGVLETQYF.

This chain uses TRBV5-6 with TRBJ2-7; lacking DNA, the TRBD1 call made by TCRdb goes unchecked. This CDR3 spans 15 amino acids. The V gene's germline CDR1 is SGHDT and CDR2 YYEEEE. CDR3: CASSSGQGRVYEQYF.

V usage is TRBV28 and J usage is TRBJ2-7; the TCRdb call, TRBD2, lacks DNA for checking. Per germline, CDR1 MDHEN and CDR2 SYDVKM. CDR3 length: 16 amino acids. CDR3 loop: CASSTQEVAGTYEQYF.

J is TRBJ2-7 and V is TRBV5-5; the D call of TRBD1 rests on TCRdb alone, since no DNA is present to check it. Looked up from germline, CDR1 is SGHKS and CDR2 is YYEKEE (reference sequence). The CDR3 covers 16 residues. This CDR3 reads CASSLVPGTGDYEQYF.

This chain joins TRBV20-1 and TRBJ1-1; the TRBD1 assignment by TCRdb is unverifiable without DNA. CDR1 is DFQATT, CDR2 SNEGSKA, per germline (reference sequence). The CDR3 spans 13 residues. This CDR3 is CSATGGAGIEAFF.

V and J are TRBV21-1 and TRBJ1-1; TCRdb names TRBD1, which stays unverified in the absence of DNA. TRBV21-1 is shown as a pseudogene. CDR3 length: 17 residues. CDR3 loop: CASSKHVGGGSGTEAFF.

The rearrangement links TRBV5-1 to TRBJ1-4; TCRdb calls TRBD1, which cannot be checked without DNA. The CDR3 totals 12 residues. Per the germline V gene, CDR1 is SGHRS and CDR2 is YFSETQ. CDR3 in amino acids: CASSSGGEKLFF.